This T cell receptor beta chain is drawn from a study of CD8 T cells in Susac syndrome. Overall study context: There were Susac syndrome patients who were therapy-naive at blood draw, others on corticosteroids, and others on intravenous immunoglobulin alone. Notes on the study in general: The authors acknowledged that their TCR sequencing and HLA analysis involved a relatively small number of individuals.

The patients with Susac syndrome were individuals who fulfilled the recently defined diagnostic criteria for disease that was either definite or probable. An input of roughly 0.5 to 1 ug of RNA was subjected to reverse transcription using random hexamers. Across 54 Vbeta and 13 Jbeta, immunoSEQ multiplex PCR amplified TCR beta CDR3. TCRdb fed the immunoSEQ multiplex PCR reads into MiXCR, producing one record per CDR3 protein. The data hold some 200,000 distinct CDR3 sequences, with 90% to 97% observed a single time. Notes on this clonotype: The antigen remains unidentified.

The source of this sequence is a human donor with Susac syndrome. Specimen: CD4+ T cells from PBMCs.

This CDR3 is CASSQLAGGPETQYF. In DNA, the CDR3 is TGCGCCAGCAGCCAACTAGCGGGGGGGCCAGAGACCCAGTACTTC. The gene calls are TRBV4-1 and TRBJ2-5; 12 positions agree with TRBD2. The CDR3 covers 15 residues. Germline V gene data show CDR1 as MGHRA and CDR2 as YSYEKL. J lost 4 bases, V lost 2 bases, and 2 bases had no gene match.